The 13 T cell receptor beta chains reported below all come from one sample, sequenced in a study of cytomegalovirus exposure and HLA in healthy donors. 60 Vbeta and 13 Jbeta primers were used in PCR. Sequenced by immunoSEQ multiplex PCR; TCRdb stores in-frame clones only, minus some. The sample lists more than 100,000 clones, roughly 78% occurring once. The specimen sequenced was PBMCs. The receptor set was obtained from a man aged 50-59 years in good health and CMV-seropositive.

In its sample, this clone was seen a few times. CDR3 loop: CASSVRGGRDNSPLHF. In nucleotides, the CDR3 is TGTGCCAGCAGTGTAAGAGGGGGCCGGGATAATTCACCCCTCCACTTT. This chain uses TRBV2 with TRBJ1-6, with 7 bases identical to TRBD1. The V and J ends lost 4 bases and 5 bases, in that order; junction bases with no gene match: 8. The V gene's germline CDR1 is SNHLY and CDR2 FYNNEI. The length of the CDR3 is 16 residues.

J is TRBJ1-2 and V is TRBV5-1; 10 bases are a match to TRBD1. V was clipped by 4 bases and J by 7 bases; unmatched bases: 10. This CDR3 contains 15 residues. Germline V gives CDR1 SGHRS, CDR2 YFSETQ. The CDR3 loop reads CASSPAGTGALGYTF. The CDR3 coding sequence is TGCGCCAGCAGCCCCGCCGGGACAGGGGCGCTTGGCTACACCTTC.

This chain connects TRBV7-8 to TRBJ2-5; 7 nucleotides match TRBD2. V was pared by 5 bases and J by 5 bases, with 14 bases of the junction left unmatched. There are 16 residues in the CDR3. The germline V gene has CDR1 SGHVS and CDR2 FQNEAQ. CDR3 nucleotide sequence: TGTGCCAGCAGCAAATCCGGGACTACAGTTTCGGAGACCCAGTACTTC. Residues: CASSKSGTTVSETQYF.

V gene TRBV11-2 combines with J gene TRBJ2-1; 12 bases match TRBD2. Germline V gene lookup returns CDR1 SGHAT and CDR2 FQNNGV. V was pared by 5 bases and J by 5 bases, with 1 base of the junction left unmatched. The CDR3 sequence is 14 residues long. CDR3 sequence reads: CASSRTSGDNEQFF. The CDR3 DNA is TGTGCCAGCAGCCGGACTAGCGGGGACAATGAGCAGTTCTTC.

The V and J genes are TRBV7-6 and TRBJ1-4; D remains ambiguous. Germline values: CDR1 SGHVS, CDR2 FNYEAQ. The length of the CDR3 is 15 residues. The V and J ends lost 1 base and 8 bases respectively, with 14 bases between them. The CDR3 bases are TGTGCCAGCAGCTTAGGGTCAGGTATTAGGGAAAAACTGTTTTTT. Translating gives CASSLGSGIREKLFF.

The chain links TRBV18 to TRBJ2-7; tentatively, D is TRBD1 (5 bases). V was trimmed by 1 base and J by 4 bases, leaving 11 bases between them. The V gene's germline CDR1 is KGHSH and CDR2 LQKENI. This CDR3 has 14 residues. The CDR3 DNA reads TGTGCCAGCTCACCACGGCAGGGTGGGTACGAGCAGTACTTC. It specifies CASSPRQGGYEQYF.

V and J are TRBV7-2 and TRBJ2-7; 9 bases fit TRBD1. CDR1 and CDR2 (germline): SGHTA, FQGNSA. The length of the CDR3 is 16 residues. V lost 2 bases, J lost 7 bases, and 12 bases stayed unmatched. The CDR3 DNA is TGTGCCAGCAGCTTATTAGTGTCGGGACAGGGTATAGAGCAGTACTTC. This codes for CASSLLVSGQGIEQYF.

The CDR3 is CASRRGSSYNEQFF. The CDR3 DNA sequence: TGTGCCAGCAGACGGGGTTCCTCCTACAATGAGCAGTTCTTC. The rearrangement links TRBV11-2 to TRBJ2-1, with D tentatively TRBD2 (5 bases). V lost 6 bases to trimming and J lost 0 bases, with 9 bases between them. This CDR3 spans 14 amino acids. Germline V lookup: CDR1 SGHAT, CDR2 FQNNGV.

The V and J genes are TRBV7-9 and TRBJ2-3; D possibly matches TRBD1 or TRBD2 (5 bases each). Germline V lookup: CDR1 SEHNR, CDR2 FQNEAQ (reference sequence). V was trimmed by 5 bases and J by 1 base, leaving 10 bases between them. The CDR3 totals 14 residues. CDR3 DNA sequence: TGTGCCAGCAGCCTAGAGGGGCGCACAGATACGCAGTATTTT. Protein: CASSLEGRTDTQYF.

V usage is TRBV27 and J usage is TRBJ2-7; TRBD1 matches 7 bases. The trim removed 8 bases at V and 4 bases at J, leaving 8 bases unmatched. This CDR3 has 13 amino acids. CDR1 is MNHEY and CDR2 is SMNVEV in the germline V gene (reference sequence). This CDR3 is CASWDRNSYEQYF. The CDR3 region has the DNA TGTGCCAGCTGGGACAGAAATAGTTACGAGCAGTACTTC.

The V and J genes are TRBV28 and TRBJ1-2; 7 bases agree with TRBD1. With 2 bases clipped from V and 8 bases from J, the junction kept 5 bases outside the gene matches. The germline V gene has CDR1 MDHEN and CDR2 SYDVKM. There are 13 residues in the CDR3. The CDR3 sequence is CASSLTQGRGYTF. Written as DNA, the CDR3 is TGTGCCAGCAGTTTAACACAGGGGCGAGGCTACACCTTC.

The CDR3 DNA reads as TGTGCCAGCAGCGTAACAGGGAACTATGGCTACACCTTC. Protein product: CASSVTGNYGYTF. V and J are TRBV7-8 and TRBJ1-2; D may be TRBD1 (6 bases). V dropped 5 bases and J dropped 2 bases, with 9 bases sitting between them. The CDR3 is 13 amino acids. The V gene's germline CDR1 is SGHVS and CDR2 FQNEAQ.

The rearrangement links TRBV5-4 to TRBJ1-4, with D possibly being TRBD1 (5 bases). The germline gives CDR1 SGHNT, CDR2 YYREEE (reference sequence). The CDR3 is 14 amino acids. V was shortened by 7 bases and J by 6 bases, with 16 bases between the two germline ends. DNA for the CDR3: TGTGCCAGCTCCCTGGGAAAGGGGTATGAAAAACTGTTTTTT. Protein sequence: CASSLGKGYEKLFF.